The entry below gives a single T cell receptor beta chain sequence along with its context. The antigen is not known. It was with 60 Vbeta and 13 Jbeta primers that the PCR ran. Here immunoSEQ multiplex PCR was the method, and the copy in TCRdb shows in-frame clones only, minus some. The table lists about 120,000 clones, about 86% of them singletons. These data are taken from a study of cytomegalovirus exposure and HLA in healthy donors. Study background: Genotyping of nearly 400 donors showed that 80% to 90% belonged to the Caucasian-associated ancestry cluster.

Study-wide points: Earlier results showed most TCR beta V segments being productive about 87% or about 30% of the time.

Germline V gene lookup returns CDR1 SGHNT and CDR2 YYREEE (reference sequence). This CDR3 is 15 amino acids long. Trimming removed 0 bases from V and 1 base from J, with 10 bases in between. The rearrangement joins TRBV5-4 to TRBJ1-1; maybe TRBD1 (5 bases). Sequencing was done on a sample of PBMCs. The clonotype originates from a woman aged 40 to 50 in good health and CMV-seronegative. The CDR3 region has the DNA TGTGCCAGCAGCTTGGGGATCGGGGGGAACACTGAAGCTTTCTTT. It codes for CASSLGIGGNTEAFF.